The 31 T cell receptor beta chains in this list originate from one sample, sequenced in a study of graft-versus-host responses after intestinal transplantation. This table comes from immunoSEQ multiplex PCR, and its TCRdb copy is limited to in-frame clones, with some not included. The sample lists about 90,000 clones; around 90% were seen once. For these receptors, no antigen is known. The sample here was unstimulated CD4+ T cells sorted from spleen or lymph node cells, taken before intestinal transplant. The source is a human donor who received an intestinal transplant.

CDR3 protein: CASSTGTSGYNEQFF. The DNA of the CDR3 is TGTGCCAGTAGTACCGGGACTAGCGGTTACAATGAGCAGTTCTTC. This chain joins TRBV19 and TRBJ2-1, with 11 bases matching TRBD2. V was clipped by 4 bases and J by 4 bases; unmatched bases: 3. The CDR3 extends over 15 amino acids. Germline CDR1 LNHDA, CDR2 SQIVND (reference sequence).

The J gene is TRBJ1-2, the V gene TRBV27, with D unclear. This CDR3 is built from 13 residues. The ends were cut back, 0 bases at V and 4 bases at J, with 6 bases in the middle. Germline V CDR1 and CDR2: MNHEY, SMNVEV (reference sequence). CDR3 region: CASSLSGGYGYTF. The CDR3 DNA sequence: TGTGCCAGCAGTTTATCAGGCGGCTATGGCTACACCTTC.

The V and J genes are TRBV28 and TRBJ1-4; TRBD1 might be the D (5 bases). The CDR3 contains 15 residues. Trimming cost V 5 bases and J 3 bases, with 13 bases left between them. Germline V gene sequence: CDR1 MDHEN, CDR2 SYDVKM. CDR3 bases: TGTGCCAGCAGTCCCAGGGTGTTATCTAATGAAAAACTGTTTTTT. This encodes CASSPRVLSNEKLFF.

The V gene is TRBV11-2, the J gene TRBJ2-7; D remains unclear. Germline CDR1 and CDR2: SGHAT and FQNNGV. Trimming cost V 4 bases and J 4 bases, with 14 bases left between them. The CDR3 totals 14 residues. CDR3 amino acids: CASSSIRDPYEQYF. CDR3 nucleotide sequence: TGTGCCAGCAGCTCCATCCGAGACCCTTACGAGCAGTACTTC.

This chain joins TRBV6-5 and TRBJ2-7; either TRBD1 or TRBD2 may fit D (5 bases each). CDR3 length equals 12 residues. Germline-derived CDR1 and CDR2 are MNHEY and SVGAGI. V was clipped by 2 bases and J by 7 bases, with 9 bases between them. The CDR3 nucleotides read TGTGCCAGCAGTTACGAGGGGTCAGAGCAGTACTTC. It translates to CASSYEGSEQYF.

The CDR3, as DNA: TGTGCCAGCAGCTTGGGGCCTACACGACAGGGGGTCGGCACCGGGGAGCTGTTTTTT. As protein: CASSLGPTRQGVGTGELFF. The rearrangement joins TRBV5-5 to TRBJ2-2; TRBD1 agrees at 9 bases. V lost 0 bases, J lost 4 bases, and 13 bases stayed unmatched. The CDR3 loop spans 19 amino acids. Per the germline V gene, CDR1 is SGHKS and CDR2 is YYEKEE (reference sequence).

The V call is TRBV6-6, the J call TRBJ1-2; no reliable D call. The V end lost 0 bases, the J end lost 5 bases, and 7 bases lay between the germline ends. Germline lookup yields CDR1 MNHNY and CDR2 SVGAGI (reference sequence). CDR3 length: 13 amino acids. This CDR3 is CASSYSREYGYTF. The CDR3 DNA sequence: TGTGCCAGCAGTTACTCCAGAGAATATGGCTACACCTTC.

The gene calls are TRBV5-1 and TRBJ1-2; 9 nucleotides line up with TRBD1. This CDR3 is 14 amino acids long. J lost 8 bases, V lost 0 bases, and 5 bases had no gene match. Per germline, CDR1 SGHRS and CDR2 YFSETQ. CDR3 sequence reads: CASSLEQGAGGYTF. CDR3 DNA: TGCGCCAGCAGCTTGGAACAGGGGGCGGGAGGCTACACCTTC.

This chain uses TRBV5-6 with TRBJ2-6; TRBD2 matches 7 bases. The V gene end was trimmed by 0 bases and the J gene end by 2 bases; junction bases not matched to a gene: 2. Looked up from germline, CDR1 is SGHDT and CDR2 is YYEEEE. The CDR3 has 16 residues. CDR3 sequence reads: CASSLGGSTGANVLTF. The CDR3 DNA reads as TGTGCCAGCAGCTTGGGCGGGAGTACTGGGGCCAACGTCCTGACTTTC.

This sequence joins TRBV18 and TRBJ1-3; 7 bases match TRBD1. Germline V CDR1 and CDR2: KGHSH, LQKENI. The V gene end was trimmed by 3 bases and the J gene end by 3 bases; junction bases not matched to a gene: 8. The CDR3 has 16 residues. CDR3 sequence reads: CASSPLDRYGGNTIYF. The CDR3, as DNA: TGTGCCAGCTCACCCTTGGACAGGTATGGTGGAAACACCATATATTTT. The complete variable domain, with remaining parts taken from reference TRBV18 and TRBJ1-3, reads NAGVMQNPRHLVRRRGQEARLRCSPMKGHSHVYWYRQLPEEGLKFMVYLQKENIIDESGMPKERFSAEFPKEGPSILRIQQVVRGDSAAYFCASSPLDRYGGNTIYFGEGSWLTVV.

The chain combines TRBV6-1 with TRBJ2-2; 7 nucleotides match TRBD1. The CDR3 runs to 15 residues. Per the germline V gene, CDR1 is MNHNS and CDR2 is SASEGT. V shed 10 bases, J shed 7 bases, and the junction held 15 bases outside the gene matches. The DNA for the CDR3 is TGTGCCAAGCGACAGGGAACCTCTACTAACGGGGAGCTGTTTTTT. Its protein is CAKRQGTSTNGELFF.

The chain is built from TRBV16 and TRBJ2-7, with D uncertain. This CDR3 has 13 amino acids. The germline CDR1 and CDR2 sequences are KGHSY and FQNENV. V was cut by 1 base and J by 1 base, with 5 bases left in between. The CDR3 sequence: CASSQLRSYEQYF. The CDR3, as DNA: TGTGCCAGCAGCCAATTGAGGTCCTACGAGCAGTACTTC.

This chain connects TRBV30 to TRBJ1-1; D is ambiguous. The CDR3 has 14 amino acids. V dropped 0 bases and J dropped 1 base, with 9 bases sitting between them. Germline CDR1 GTSNPN, CDR2 SVGIG (reference sequence). CDR3: CAWSVLTENTEAFF. The CDR3 region has the DNA TGTGCCTGGAGTGTACTTACGGAGAACACTGAAGCTTTCTTT.

CDR3 protein: CASILAGGGDLPYNEQFF. CDR3 nucleotide sequence: TGCGCCAGCATCCTAGCGGGAGGGGGAGACCTCCCGTACAATGAGCAGTTCTTC. The chain is built from TRBV23-1 and TRBJ2-1; TRBD2 aligns across 12 bases. TRBV23-1 is known as an ORF, though its function is uncertain. Trimming cost V 7 bases and J 4 bases; bases outside gene matches: 14. The CDR3 covers 18 residues.

The chain recombines TRBV5-1 with TRBJ1-1, with 8 positions matching TRBD1. The CDR3 consists of 18 residues. The junction had 15 bases not matched to a gene; V was cut back by 4 bases and J by 1 base. CDR1 is SGHRS, CDR2 YFSETQ, per germline. The CDR3 DNA sequence: TGCGCCAGCAGCACTTCCAGGGGGCGCGGTAAAACGAACACTGAAGCTTTCTTT. This gives the protein CASSTSRGRGKTNTEAFF.

The CDR3 here is CASSLYGGRGDNEQFF. As DNA, the CDR3 is TGTGCCAGCAGCTTGTACGGCGGGAGGGGGGACAATGAGCAGTTCTTC. The chain employs TRBV5-8 and TRBJ2-1; 9 bases are shared with TRBD2. This CDR3 has 16 amino acids. V was pared by 1 base and J by 5 bases, with 7 bases of the junction left unmatched. Germline V gene lookup returns CDR1 SGHTS and CDR2 YDEGEE. The full variable domain, rest sourced from reference TRBV5-8 and TRBJ2-1, is EAGVTQSPTHLIKTRGQQATLRCSPISGHTSVYWYQQALGLGLQFLLWYDEGEERNRGNFPPRFSGRQFPNYSSELNVNALELEDSALYLCASSLYGGRGDNEQFFGPGTRLTVL.

The rearrangement joins TRBV4-3 to TRBJ2-5; D is unresolved. Germline CDR1 and CDR2: LGHNA and YSLEER. The CDR3 is made up of 15 amino acids. V gave up 1 base and J gave up 0 bases, with 9 bases separating them. The CDR3 nucleotides are TGCGCCAGCAGCCAAGGAACACCGTACCAAGAGACCCAGTACTTC. It translates to CASSQGTPYQETQYF.

The chain employs TRBV7-9 and TRBJ2-2, with D possibly matching TRBD2 (6 bases). The CDR3 runs 17 residues. Germline values: CDR1 SEHNR, CDR2 FQNEAQ (reference sequence). V was clipped by 1 base and J by 4 bases, with 16 bases between them. CDR3 sequence: CASSLGAAGGGTGELFF. CDR3 nucleotide sequence: TGTGCCAGCAGCTTAGGCGCGGCCGGGGGAGGCACCGGGGAGCTGTTTTTT. Combining the CDR3 with reference TRBV7-9 and TRBJ2-2 gives the whole variable domain DTGVSQNPRHKITKRGQNVTFRCDPISEHNRLYWYRQTLGQGPEFLTYFQNEAQLEKSRLLSDRFSAERPKGSFSTLEIQRTEQGDSAMYLCASSLGAAGGGTGELFFGEGSRLTVL.

This clone was counted a single time. The V call is TRBV6-1, the J call TRBJ2-2; weak D call: TRBD2 (5 bases). Germline lookup yields CDR1 MNHNS and CDR2 SASEGT. CDR3 length equals 15 residues. V lost 4 bases to trimming and J lost 5 bases, with 14 bases between them. CDR3 protein: CASSARAGGTGELFF. The CDR3 DNA reads as TGTGCCAGCAGTGCGAGGGCCGGCGGTACCGGGGAGCTGTTTTTT.

The chain has TRBV6-5 and TRBJ2-7; the D gene is possibly TRBD1 (5 bases). Germline V CDR1 and CDR2: MNHEY, SVGAGI. CDR3 length: 13 residues. With 5 bases removed from V and 4 bases from J, the gap between germline ends came to 12 bases. In DNA, the CDR3 is TGTGCCAGCAGTAAGAAAAAGGGGTACGAGCAGTACTTC. It translates to CASSKKKGYEQYF.

This chain connects TRBV2 to TRBJ2-3; TRBD2 agrees at 13 bases. V dropped 3 bases and J dropped 1; count of bases not matched to a gene: 10. CDR1 SNHLY and CDR2 FYNNEI come from the germline V gene. This CDR3 is built from 19 residues. This CDR3 is CASSDWTSGSVVRTDTQYF. CDR3 bases: TGTGCCAGCAGTGATTGGACTAGCGGGAGTGTAGTCCGCACAGATACGCAGTATTTT.

The chain is built from TRBV5-4 and TRBJ2-7; D is ambiguous. The germline V gene has CDR1 SGHNT and CDR2 YYREEE (reference sequence). V was shortened by 4 bases and J by 0 bases, with 8 bases between the two germline ends. The CDR3 length is 13 residues. CDR3 sequence: CASSQSYSYEQYF. Here the CDR3 DNA reads TGTGCCAGCAGCCAATCCTACTCCTACGAGCAGTACTTC.

V usage is TRBV7-9 and J usage is TRBJ2-4, with 10 positions matching TRBD2. Germline CDR1 and CDR2: SEHNR and FQNEAQ (reference sequence). V was pared by 5 bases and J by 2 bases, with 6 bases of the junction left unmatched. This CDR3 is 16 amino acids long. The CDR3 protein is CASSPPSGSPKNIQYF. The CDR3 nucleotides are TGTGCCAGCAGCCCCCCTAGCGGGAGTCCCAAAAACATTCAGTACTTC.

The rearrangement uses TRBV5-1 and TRBJ2-3; weak D call: TRBD1 (6 bases). Germline assignment: CDR1 SGHRS and CDR2 YFSETQ. V lost 5 bases to trimming and J lost 3 bases, with 16 bases between them. The CDR3 length is 15 residues. The CDR3 is CASRKGVLVTDTQYF. CDR3 nucleotide sequence: TGCGCCAGCAGAAAGGGGGTCCTAGTTACAGATACGCAGTATTTT.

V gene TRBV5-1 combines with J gene TRBJ2-5; 8 bases fit TRBD1. The V gene end was trimmed by 1 base and the J gene end by 5 bases; junction bases not matched to a gene: 7. The germline gives CDR1 SGHRS, CDR2 YFSETQ. The CDR3 is 15 residues long. The CDR3 is CASSLRTGFAETQYF. As DNA, the CDR3 is TGCGCCAGCAGCTTGCGGACAGGGTTCGCCGAGACCCAGTACTTC.

The chain recombines TRBV6-1 with TRBJ1-3; D may be TRBD1 (6 bases). Germline values: CDR1 MNHNS, CDR2 SASEGT. The CDR3 has 14 amino acids. The V gene lost 2 bases and the J gene lost 6 bases, with 11 bases spanning the gap. CDR3 nucleotides: TGTGCCAGCAGTGAACACAGGGAAGAAAACACCATATATTTT. It translates to CASSEHREENTIYF.

The genes are TRBV5-1 and TRBJ1-2; D gene ambiguous. Per the germline V gene, CDR1 is SGHRS and CDR2 is YFSETQ. The CDR3 is 14 amino acids. V was shortened by 0 bases and J by 5 bases, with 11 bases between the two germline ends. The CDR3 loop reads CASSLGQIFYGYTF. DNA for the CDR3: TGCGCCAGCAGCTTGGGGCAAATTTTTTATGGCTACACCTTC. The full variable domain, rest sourced from reference TRBV5-1 and TRBJ1-2, is KAGVTQTPRYLIKTRGQQVTLSCSPISGHRSVSWYQQTPGQGLQFLFEYFSETQRNKGNFPGRFSGRQFSNSRSEMNVSTLELGDSALYLCASSLGQIFYGYTFGSGTRLTVV.

This clone showed up just a few times. Other DNA sequences within the sample encode an identical CDR3. The chain joins TRBV27 to TRBJ1-2, with D maybe TRBD1 (5 bases). Germline V gene lookup returns CDR1 MNHEY and CDR2 SMNVEV (reference sequence). V lost 2 bases to trimming and J lost 3 bases, with 7 bases between them. CDR3 length: 13 residues. CDR3 loop: CASSLQGYYGYTF. The CDR3 nucleotides read TGTGCCAGCAGTTTACAGGGCTACTATGGCTACACCTTC.

V and J are TRBV5-1 and TRBJ2-1; TRBD2 agrees at 7 bases. Germline V gives CDR1 SGHRS, CDR2 YFSETQ. The length of the CDR3 is 16 residues. V gave up 1 base and J gave up 3 bases; unmatched junction bases: 7. The CDR3 sequence: CASSLQAGAGYNEQFF. Written as DNA, the CDR3 is TGCGCCAGCAGCTTGCAGGCGGGAGCCGGCTACAATGAGCAGTTCTTC.

The chain employs TRBV30 and TRBJ2-1; D unresolved. Per germline, CDR1 GTSNPN and CDR2 SVGIG (reference sequence). V gave up 2 bases and J gave up 5 bases, with 16 bases separating them. The CDR3 is 15 residues long. CDR3 nucleotide sequence: TGTGCCTGGAGTATCAAGAACTTTCGGAACAATGAGCAGTTCTTC. Its protein is CAWSIKNFRNNEQFF.

The chain uses TRBV5-1 and TRBJ2-1; 13 positions match TRBD2. Germline-derived CDR1 and CDR2 are SGHRS and YFSETQ. There are 15 residues in the CDR3. V lost 4 bases and J lost 7; bases outside the gene matches: 5. The CDR3 here is CASSRTSGSRNEQFF. CDR3 bases: TGCGCCAGCAGCCGGACTAGCGGGAGTAGGAATGAGCAGTTCTTC.